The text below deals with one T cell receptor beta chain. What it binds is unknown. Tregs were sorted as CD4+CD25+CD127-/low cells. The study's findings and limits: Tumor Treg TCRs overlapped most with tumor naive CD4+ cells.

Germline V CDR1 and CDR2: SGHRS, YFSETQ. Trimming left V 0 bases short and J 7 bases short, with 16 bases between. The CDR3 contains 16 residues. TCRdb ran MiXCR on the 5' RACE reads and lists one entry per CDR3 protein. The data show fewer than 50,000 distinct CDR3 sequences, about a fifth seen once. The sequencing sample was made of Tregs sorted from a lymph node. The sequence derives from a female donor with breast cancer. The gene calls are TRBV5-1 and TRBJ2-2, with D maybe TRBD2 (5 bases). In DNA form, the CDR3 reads TGCGCCAGCAGCTTGGATAGCGTATACCCCGGCGGGGAGCTGTTTTTT. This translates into CASSLDSVYPGGELFF.